This is a list of T cell receptor beta chains from one sample in a study of OX40 agonist ivuxolimab in advanced cancers. The data were produced by immunoSEQ multiplex PCR, yet TCRdb's version contains in-frame clones alone and is incomplete. The table includes tens of thousands of clones, 89% detected once. The sequences come from CD4+ or CD8+ T cells sorted from blood, collected in a trial of the OX40 agonist ivuxolimab. Receptors originate from an adult with an advanced solid tumor such as melanoma, head and neck, liver or kidney cancer. Both conserved end residues are part of each CDR3. The order of the fields is CDR3 length, V gene, J gene, clone size, D gene, CDR3 DNA, CDR3 protein. D genes are given only for firm matches. Clone size is shown for a subset of rows, as once, few, many or a class of expanded clone.

len: 22
v_gene: TRBV9
j_gene: TRBJ2-1
abundance: -
d_gene: TRBD2
CDR3nt: TGTGCCAGCAGCCCCCGACCGACTAGCGGGGGGCCGACACTTTTGGGGTCCAATGAGCAGTTCTTC
CDR3aa: CASSPRPTSGGPTLLGSNEQFF

len: 11
v_gene: TRBV5-1
j_gene: TRBJ2-1
abundance: -
d_gene: -
CDR3nt: TGCGCCAGCAGCAGGGGTGATGAGCAGTTCTTC
CDR3aa: CASSRGDEQFF

len: 16
v_gene: TRBV4-1
j_gene: TRBJ2-3
abundance: -
d_gene: -
CDR3nt: TGCGCCAGCAGCCGCGGCTACGGGGAGCCGACAGATACGCAGTATTTT
CDR3aa: CASSRGYGEPTDTQYF

len: 14
v_gene: TRBV30
j_gene: TRBJ2-1
abundance: -
d_gene: -
CDR3nt: TGTGCCTGGAGTTTTCCGTCCGGGGGAAATGAGCAGTTCTTC
CDR3aa: CAWSFPSGGNEQFF

len: 14
v_gene: TRBV7-2
j_gene: TRBJ2-1
abundance: -
d_gene: -
CDR3nt: TGTGCCAGCAGCTCGACAGGTCCCTACAATGAGCAGTTCTTC
CDR3aa: CASSSTGPYNEQFF

len: 14
v_gene: TRBV28
j_gene: TRBJ2-7
abundance: -
d_gene: -
CDR3nt: TGTGCCAGCAGTTTAACAGGGTTTCTGGACGAGCAGTACTTC
CDR3aa: CASSLTGFLDEQYF

len: 15
v_gene: TRBV6-5
j_gene: TRBJ2-5
abundance: -
d_gene: -
CDR3nt: TGTGCCAGCAGTTACTCGACAGGATACCAAGAGACCCAGTACTTC
CDR3aa: CASSYSTGYQETQYF

len: 14
v_gene: TRBV29-1
j_gene: TRBJ1-3
abundance: -
d_gene: -
CDR3nt: TGCAGCGTTGGAGGAGGGTCACCTGGAAACACCATATATTTT
CDR3aa: CSVGGGSPGNTIYF

len: 15
v_gene: TRBV6-5
j_gene: TRBJ2-5
abundance: -
d_gene: TRBD2
CDR3nt: TGTGCCAGCAGAGCTCTAGCGGGAGATAAAGAGACCCAGTACTTC
CDR3aa: CASRALAGDKETQYF

len: 15
v_gene: TRBV19
j_gene: TRBJ1-2
abundance: -
d_gene: -
CDR3nt: TGTGCCAGTACCCGATTGGAGGGGTTTGACTATGGCTACACCTTC
CDR3aa: CASTRLEGFDYGYTF

len: 13
v_gene: TRBV28
j_gene: TRBJ2-5
abundance: many
d_gene: -
CDR3nt: TGTGCCTGCGCCCAGGGGGGGCGGGAGACCCAGTACTTC
CDR3aa: CACAQGGRETQYF

len: 15
v_gene: TRBV9
j_gene: TRBJ2-1
abundance: -
d_gene: TRBD1
CDR3nt: TGTGCCAGCAGCCCCGGACAGGGAAATTACAATGAGCAGTTCTTC
CDR3aa: CASSPGQGNYNEQFF

len: 11
v_gene: TRBV5-4
j_gene: TRBJ1-2
abundance: -
d_gene: TRBD1
CDR3nt: TGTGCCAGCAGCTGGACAGGGCTTCACACCTTC
CDR3aa: CASSWTGLHTF

len: 13
v_gene: TRBV11-1
j_gene: TRBJ1-2
abundance: -
d_gene: TRBD1
CDR3nt: TGTGCCAGCAGCACAGACAGGGTTGGTGGCTACACCTTC
CDR3aa: CASSTDRVGGYTF

len: 12
v_gene: TRBV19
j_gene: TRBJ1-2
abundance: once
d_gene: -
CDR3nt: TGTGCCAGCGAGGACAGCAACTATGGCTACACCTTC
CDR3aa: CASEDSNYGYTF

len: 15
v_gene: TRBV28
j_gene: TRBJ2-2
abundance: -
d_gene: TRBD2
CDR3nt: TGTGCCAGCAGTTCTAGCGGGAGGGGGGCCGGGGAGCTGTTTTTT
CDR3aa: CASSSSGRGAGELFF

len: 13
v_gene: TRBV11-2
j_gene: TRBJ2-5
abundance: -
d_gene: -
CDR3nt: TGTGCCAGTGGATTGGAGGTCCAAGAGACCCAGTACTTC
CDR3aa: CASGLEVQETQYF

len: 14
v_gene: TRBV30
j_gene: TRBJ2-5
abundance: -
d_gene: TRBD2
CDR3nt: TGTGCCTGGAGTATGACTAGCGGGGGAGAGACCCAGTACTTC
CDR3aa: CAWSMTSGGETQYF

len: 16
v_gene: TRBV28
j_gene: TRBJ1-2
abundance: -
d_gene: TRBD1
CDR3nt: TGTGCCAGCAGTTTCACGGCAGGGACAGGGGAATATGGCTACACCTTC
CDR3aa: CASSFTAGTGEYGYTF

len: 14
v_gene: TRBV10-3
j_gene: TRBJ1-4
abundance: -
d_gene: -
CDR3nt: TGTGCCATCAGTGAGTCAACAGTTAATGAAAAACTGTTTTTT
CDR3aa: CAISESTVNEKLFF

len: 15
v_gene: TRBV6-1
j_gene: TRBJ1-4
abundance: -
d_gene: -
CDR3nt: TGTGCCAGCAGTGAATCCCGGGGAACTAATGAAAAACTGTTTTTT
CDR3aa: CASSESRGTNEKLFF

len: 13
v_gene: TRBV28
j_gene: TRBJ2-2
abundance: -
d_gene: TRBD2
CDR3nt: TGTGCCAGCAGTTCCGGACTAGCTTGGGAGCTGTTTTTT
CDR3aa: CASSSGLAWELFF

len: 16
v_gene: TRBV7-9
j_gene: TRBJ2-7
abundance: -
d_gene: TRBD2
CDR3nt: TGTGCCAGCAGTCTAGCGGGAGGCCCGAACTCCTACGAGCAGTACTTC
CDR3aa: CASSLAGGPNSYEQYF

len: 16
v_gene: TRBV7-9
j_gene: TRBJ1-2
abundance: many
d_gene: -
CDR3nt: TGTGCCAGCAGCCGAGCCCGGGACACGGTCCGGCGAGGCTACACCTTC
CDR3aa: CASSRARDTVRRGYTF

len: 12
v_gene: TRBV10-3
j_gene: TRBJ1-3
abundance: -
d_gene: -
CDR3nt: TGTGCCATCAGTGATAATTCAAACACCATATATTTT
CDR3aa: CAISDNSNTIYF

len: 15
v_gene: TRBV28
j_gene: TRBJ1-4
abundance: -
d_gene: -
CDR3nt: TGTGCCAGCAGTTTGATGGCAGGGATGAATGAAAAACTGTTTTTT
CDR3aa: CASSLMAGMNEKLFF

len: 15
v_gene: TRBV5-1
j_gene: TRBJ2-3
abundance: -
d_gene: -
CDR3nt: TGCGCCAGCAGCTCCAGGGTAAGGGGCACAGATACGCAGTATTTT
CDR3aa: CASSSRVRGTDTQYF

len: 13
v_gene: TRBV7-9
j_gene: TRBJ1-2
abundance: -
d_gene: -
CDR3nt: TGTGCCAGCAGCGATAGGGGCCACTATGGCTACACCTTC
CDR3aa: CASSDRGHYGYTF

len: 14
v_gene: TRBV2
j_gene: TRBJ1-5
abundance: -
d_gene: -
CDR3nt: TGTGCCAGCAATCCAGGGGATAGCAATCAGCCCCAGCATTTT
CDR3aa: CASNPGDSNQPQHF

len: 15
v_gene: TRBV2
j_gene: TRBJ2-5
abundance: -
d_gene: -
CDR3nt: TGTGCCAGCAGAATGCAGGGTCCCCCAGTGGAGACCCAGTACTTC
CDR3aa: CASRMQGPPVETQYF

len: 13
v_gene: TRBV4-2
j_gene: TRBJ2-5
abundance: once
d_gene: -
CDR3nt: TGTGCCAGCAGCCAAGCACCCCAGGAGACCCAGTACTTC
CDR3aa: CASSQAPQETQYF

len: 15
v_gene: TRBV7-2
j_gene: TRBJ2-5
abundance: -
d_gene: TRBD1
CDR3nt: TGTGCCAGCAGCGGCGGACAGGCCAGGGGGGAGACCCAGTACTTC
CDR3aa: CASSGGQARGETQYF

len: 19
v_gene: TRBV7-8
j_gene: TRBJ2-7
abundance: -
d_gene: TRBD1
CDR3nt: TGTGCCAGCAGCCCCCTAGGGACAGGGGGAACGGATAGGGCGTCCGAGCAGTACTTC
CDR3aa: CASSPLGTGGTDRASEQYF

len: 14
v_gene: TRBV7-2
j_gene: TRBJ2-2
abundance: -
d_gene: TRBD1
CDR3nt: TGTGCCAGCAGCGGGACAGTAAACACCGGGGAGCTGTTTTTT
CDR3aa: CASSGTVNTGELFF

len: 15
v_gene: TRBV27
j_gene: TRBJ1-4
abundance: -
d_gene: -
CDR3nt: TGTGCCAGCAGTCCTCTCCGGGGGGCCGCCGAAAAACTGTTTTTT
CDR3aa: CASSPLRGAAEKLFF

len: 20
v_gene: TRBV5-4
j_gene: TRBJ2-7
abundance: -
d_gene: TRBD1
CDR3nt: TGTGCCAGCAGCCCTAAACCGGGACAGGGGCAAGGAGAAACAACCTACGAGCAGTACTTC
CDR3aa: CASSPKPGQGQGETTYEQYF

len: 14
v_gene: TRBV7-2
j_gene: TRBJ2-5
abundance: -
d_gene: -
CDR3nt: TGTGCCAGCCGTGTGGGTCCCGCCCAAGAGACCCAGTACTTC
CDR3aa: CASRVGPAQETQYF

len: 15
v_gene: TRBV19
j_gene: TRBJ2-5
abundance: -
d_gene: -
CDR3nt: TGTGCCAGTAGTCCTAGGGGGGTGCTCCAAGAGACCCAGTACTTC
CDR3aa: CASSPRGVLQETQYF